This TCR beta chain was identified during a study of T cell responses to AZD1222 COVID-19 vaccine. Study findings and constraints: It was only a handful of AZD1222 recipients who were seropositive at baseline. Unmutated regions of variants are reportedly targeted by nearly half of spike-specific TCRs. After the peak T cell response, and only then, were repertoires sampled.

Generated by immunoSEQ multiplex PCR, the TCRdb table keeps only in-frame clones and is missing some. The table includes 95,000 to 150,000 clones, more than 80% detected once. Concerning this clone itself: Its matching antigen is unknown.

Trimming cost V 1 base and J 2 bases, with 8 bases left between them. The CDR3 is 15 amino acids. The germline CDR1 and CDR2 sequences are LGHDT and YNNKEL (reference sequence). This receptor was identified in an adult who received the MenACWY meningococcal vaccine as a control. Source: peripheral blood, taken 28 days after the second dose of the MenACWY control vaccine. The V gene is TRBV3-1 (or the pseudogene TRBV3-2), the J gene TRBJ1-4; tentatively, D is TRBD1 (6 bases). As DNA, the CDR3 is TGTGCCAGCAGCCAAGGGACAGTCACTAATGAAAAACTGTTTTTT. As protein: CASSQGTVTNEKLFF.